These 18 T cell receptor beta chains share one sample of origin, sequenced in a study of OX40 agonist ivuxolimab in advanced cancers. Clones were read by immunoSEQ multiplex PCR, and TCRdb kept only the in-frame ones, dropping some. There are 75,000 to 95,000 clones in the sample; less than 95% occur only once, and 11% lies in the top ten. The sample consisted of CD4+ or CD8+ T cells sorted from blood, taken in a trial of the OX40 agonist ivuxolimab. The receptors were gathered from an adult with an advanced solid tumor such as melanoma, head and neck, liver or kidney cancer.

The chain joins TRBV30 to TRBJ2-7, with a possible D match to TRBD2 (6 bases). V lost 0 bases, J lost 4 bases, and 16 bases lay in between. The CDR3 is made up of 15 amino acids. Germline V gene data show CDR1 as GTSNPN and CDR2 as SVGIG (reference sequence). The CDR3 loop reads CAWSVGGALGYEQYF. The CDR3 DNA reads TGTGCCTGGAGTGTCGGGGGAGCCCTAGGGTACGAGCAGTACTTC.

V gene TRBV5-4 combines with J gene TRBJ2-7; 12 bases agree with TRBD2. V dropped 4 bases and J dropped 7; count of bases not matched to a gene: 3. Germline CDR1 is SGHNT and CDR2 is YYREEE (reference sequence). This CDR3 is 13 amino acids long. CDR3 loop: CASSRLAGEEQYF. In nucleotides, the CDR3 is TGTGCCAGCAGCCGACTAGCGGGGGAAGAGCAGTACTTC.

In this sample, this clone turned up a few times. The chain has TRBV5-6 and TRBJ1-5; D might be TRBD1 (5 bases). The CDR3 is 14 amino acids. The V and J ends lost 4 bases and 0 bases respectively, with 8 bases between them. Per germline, CDR1 SGHDT and CDR2 YYEEEE. CDR3 DNA: TGTGCCAGCAGCCGGGACGGTAGCAATCAGCCCCAGCATTTT. Protein: CASSRDGSNQPQHF.

The chain joins TRBV25-1 to TRBJ2-2; 11 positions match TRBD2. This CDR3 has 18 amino acids. V trimming: 2 bases; J trimming: 5 bases; junction bases outside the gene matches: 10. Looked up from germline, CDR1 is MGHDK and CDR2 is SYGVNS. As DNA, the CDR3 is TGTGCCAGCAGTGAAAAGGCTAGCGGGGGGCCTGGGACCGGGGAGCTGTTTTTT. This sequence encodes CASSEKASGGPGTGELFF. Based on the CDR3 plus reference TRBV25-1 and TRBJ2-2, the full variable domain is EADIYQTPRYLVIGTGKKITLECSQTMGHDKMYWYQQDPGMELHLIHYSYGVNSTEKGDLSSESTVSRIRTEHFPLTLESARPSHTSQYLCASSEKASGGPGTGELFFGEGSRLTVL.

This clone turned up a few times. The chain combines TRBV6-1 with TRBJ1-2; D might be TRBD1 (6 bases). The CDR3 runs to 15 residues. CDR1 and CDR2 from the germline V gene are MNHNS and SASEGT. Trimming removed 2 bases from V and 0 bases from J, with 10 bases in between. The CDR3, as DNA: TGTGCCAGCAGTGAACACAGGGCGACTAACTATGGCTACACCTTC. Its translation is CASSEHRATNYGYTF.

The J gene is TRBJ2-1, the V gene TRBV9; 8 positions agree with TRBD2. The CDR3 is made up of 14 amino acids. The junction had 2 bases not matched to a gene; V was cut back by 6 bases and J by 0 bases. CDR1 SGDLS and CDR2 YYNGEE come from the germline V gene. CDR3 bases: TGTGCCAGCACGGGAGGGAACTCCTACAATGAGCAGTTCTTC. The encoded protein is CASTGGNSYNEQFF.

The rearrangement joins TRBV4-1 to TRBJ1-1, with D uncertain. The CDR3 is 16 residues long. CDR1 and CDR2 from the germline V gene are MGHRA and YSYEKL. V lost 7 bases and J lost 0, with 18 bases in between. The CDR3 region has the DNA TGCGCCAGCACTGAATCCAGTGGTATAATGAACACTGAAGCTTTCTTT. It specifies CASTESSGIMNTEAFF.

The J gene is TRBJ2-1, the V gene TRBV4-3; D is possibly TRBD1 or TRBD2 (5 bases each). Germline values: CDR1 LGHNA, CDR2 YSLEER. There are 15 residues in the CDR3. V was pared by 6 bases and J by 3 bases, with 15 bases between. The CDR3 sequence: CASSHGASDYNEQFF. For the CDR3, the DNA is TGCGCCAGCAGTCACGGGGCGTCGGACTACAATGAGCAGTTCTTC.

This clone showed up just once. V and J are TRBV5-4 and TRBJ2-7, with D maybe TRBD1 (5 bases). Trimming took off 0 bases at V and 2 bases at J, with 12 bases between the two ends. This CDR3 comprises 15 residues. The V gene's germline CDR1 is SGHNT and CDR2 YYREEE (reference sequence). CDR3 loop: CASSLGWTSTYEQYF. The DNA of the CDR3 is TGTGCCAGCAGCTTGGGCTGGACAAGCACCTACGAGCAGTACTTC.

This chain uses TRBV19 with TRBJ1-1; 8 nucleotides line up with TRBD1. Germline CDR1 and CDR2: LNHDA and SQIVND (reference sequence). The CDR3 runs to 14 residues. The J segment lost 2 bases and the V segment lost 7 bases, leaving 6 bases of the junction unmatched. CDR3 amino acids: CASNTQGANTEAFF. DNA for the CDR3: TGTGCCAGTAACACCCAGGGGGCAAACACTGAAGCTTTCTTT. The whole variable domain, remainder taken from reference TRBV19 and TRBJ1-1, is DGGITQSPKYLFRKEGQNVTLSCEQNLNHDAMYWYRQDPGQGLRLIYYSQIVNDFQKGDIAEGYSVSREKKESFPLTVTSAQKNPTAFYLCASNTQGANTEAFFGQGTRLTVV.

This clone has just one count. This chain connects TRBV29-1 to TRBJ2-2, with a tentative D call TRBD1 (5 bases). From germline, CDR1 is SQVTM and CDR2 ANQGSEA. With 4 bases removed from V and 1 base from J, the gap between germline ends came to 16 bases. The length of the CDR3 is 16 residues. The CDR3 here is CSVVLEVRGNTGELFF. CDR3 coding DNA: TGCAGCGTTGTACTTGAGGTTAGGGGGAACACCGGGGAGCTGTTTTTT.

This clone appeared a single time. The chain is built from TRBV21-1 and TRBJ2-5; the table's D call, TRBD2, has no DNA check behind it. TRBV21-1 is a pseudogene locus. CDR3 size: 16 residues. The CDR3: CASSKSPGGAEETQYF. The CDR3 nucleotides are TGTGCCAGCAGCAAATCCCCCGGGGGGGCGGAAGAGACCCAGTACTTC.

On this clone: Different DNA sequences within this sample yield the same CDR3. The chain joins TRBV7-6 to TRBJ1-2; weak D call: TRBD1 (5 bases). The CDR3 sequence is 15 residues long. V was cut by 1 base and J by 5 bases, with 14 bases left in between. The germline V gene encodes CDR1 SGHVS and CDR2 FNYEAQ. The CDR3: CASSLDLQGLYGYTF. The DNA of the CDR3 is TGTGCCAGCAGCTTAGACCTCCAGGGATTGTATGGCTACACCTTC.

This chain joins TRBV19 and TRBJ1-6; perhaps TRBD1 as D (6 bases). Germline loops: CDR1 LNHDA, CDR2 SQIVND (reference sequence). The CDR3 loop spans 14 amino acids. Trimming took 7 bases from V and 3 from J, leaving 10 bases between them. The CDR3 sequence: CASNRAVYNSPLHF. CDR3 nucleotides: TGTGCCAGTAACAGGGCGGTCTATAATTCACCCCTCCACTTT.

In this sample, this clone turned up once. The chain uses TRBV12-2 and TRBJ1-1. TRBV12-2 is described as a pseudogene. CDR3 length: 12 amino acids. This chain's CDR3 is CASRLAGVEAFF. In nucleotides, the CDR3 is TGTGCAAGTCGCTTAGCGGGGGTTGAAGCTTTCTTT.

The chain carries TRBV10-3 and TRBJ1-4; D possibly corresponds to TRBD1 (6 bases). This CDR3 is 20 amino acids long. The V end lost 3 bases, the J end lost 3 bases, and 26 bases lay between the germline ends. CDR1 is ENHRY, CDR2 SYGVKD, per germline. The CDR3 bases are TGTGCCATCAGTGACGCCAAAGACTCAGGGGCCGGTATTTCTAATGAAAAACTGTTTTTT. This sequence encodes CAISDAKDSGAGISNEKLFF.

V is TRBV7-9 and J is TRBJ2-1, with TRBD2 identical over 12 bases. The CDR3 runs to 18 residues. Germline CDR1 reads SEHNR; CDR2 reads FQNEAQ (reference sequence). V trimming: 4 bases; J trimming: 7 bases; junction bases outside the gene matches: 14. CDR3 protein: CASSSNVLAGGLLNEQFF. The DNA for the CDR3 is TGTGCCAGCAGCTCAAATGTTCTAGCGGGGGGGCTCTTAAATGAGCAGTTCTTC.

The V call is TRBV14, the J call TRBJ2-5; either TRBD1 or TRBD2 may fit D (5 bases each). Looked up from germline, CDR1 is SGHDN and CDR2 is FVKESK. The CDR3 contains 15 residues. V was shortened by 3 bases and J by 4 bases, with 15 bases between the two germline ends. The CDR3 nucleotides are TGTGCCAGCAGCCACCTCCCTGAGGGGATAGAGACCCAGTACTTC. Translation gives CASSHLPEGIETQYF.